The 7 T cell receptor beta chains below were found in one sample sequenced in a study of T-cell reconstitution after alpha-beta-depleted transplantation in children (dated by TCRdb to 2016 to 2017). Library prep was done by PCR. Instrument on record: Illumina HiSeq 2500. To normalize quantification of the TCRbeta repertoire, the TCR libraries were built with molecular barcoding that relied on unique molecular identifiers. The raw public reads went through TCRdb reprocessing: fastp at Q25, MiXCR clone calling, in-frame beta chains kept. Entries are consolidated by CDR3 protein sequence, retaining the most common genes and DNA. The sample table records fewer than 250,000 distinct CDR3 sequences; under 9.5% of these occur just once. 5% to 7% of the sample belongs to the ten largest clones. The treatment or condition label for this specimen denotes: allogeneic hematopoietic cell transplantation with graft depleted of TCRalphabeta T cells and CD19 B cells.

Source: PBMCs, mostly from graft donor cells, taken 180 days after TCRalphabeta/CD19-depleted stem cell transplant. Receptors originate from a male patient under 18 who had a stem cell transplant for acute lymphoblastic leukemia, so the T cells may come from the graft donor.

In its sample, this clonotype was seen many times. This chain joins TRBV10-3 and TRBJ2-7; tentative D call: TRBD1 (5 bases). The length of the CDR3 is 14 residues. V dropped 4 bases and J dropped 3 bases, with 13 bases sitting between them. CDR1 ENHRY and CDR2 SYGVKD come from the germline V gene. CDR3 loop: CAISALTAYYEQYF. The CDR3 nucleotides read TGTGCCATCAGTGCCCTGACAGCTTACTACGAGCAGTACTTC.

Many counts were recorded for this clonotype. The chain employs TRBV10-3 and TRBJ1-1; possible D gene TRBD1, 6 bases. CDR3 size: 12 residues. Trimming took 10 bases from V and 1 from J, leaving 10 bases between them. Germline values: CDR1 ENHRY, CDR2 SYGVKD. CDR3 nucleotides: TGTGCCAGCCAGACAGGGAACACTGAAGCTTTCTTT. This gives the protein CASQTGNTEAFF.

Ten or more counts support this clonotype. The chain has TRBV28 and TRBJ1-4; no clear D. The CDR3 is 13 residues long. V shed 8 bases and J shed 0 bases, with 7 bases lying between them. Germline CDR1 reads MDHEN; CDR2 reads SYDVKM. The CDR3 reads CASCATTNEKLFF. In nucleotides, the CDR3 is TGTGCCAGCTGTGCAACAACTAATGAAAAACTGTTTTTT.

This clonotype was detected many times. This chain uses TRBV11-2 with TRBJ2-7; 11 positions match TRBD2. Germline assignment: CDR1 SGHAT and CDR2 FQNNGV. V lost 1 base, J lost 6 bases, and 5 bases stayed unmatched. There are 15 residues in the CDR3. This CDR3 is CASSLAGSGRAEQYF. In DNA form, the CDR3 reads TGTGCCAGCAGCTTAGCAGGTAGCGGGAGGGCCGAGCAGTACTTC.

This clonotype was recorded many times. The V gene is TRBV28, the J gene TRBJ1-4; D is undetermined. V shed 2 bases and J shed 4 bases, with 26 bases lying between them. There are 20 residues in the CDR3. Germline V gene sequence: CDR1 MDHEN, CDR2 SYDVKM. The CDR3 sequence: CASSLMVRSLKLAGNEKLFF. CDR3 DNA: TGTGCCAGCAGTTTAATGGTCAGATCCTTAAAGCTAGCGGGTAATGAAAAACTGTTTTTT. The variable domain in full, completed from reference TRBV28 and TRBJ1-4, reads DVKVTQSSRYLVKRTGEKVFLECVQDMDHENMFWYRQDPGLGLRLIYFSYDVKMKEKGDIPEGYSVSREKKERFSLILESASTNQTSMYLCASSLMVRSLKLAGNEKLFFGSGTQLSVL.

This chain connects TRBV6-2 or TRBV6-3 to TRBJ2-3; 7 nucleotides agree with TRBD2. After removal of 0 bases from V and 3 bases from J, the junction contained 18 bases not matched to a gene. The CDR3 totals 20 residues. Germline assignment: CDR1 MNHEY and CDR2 SVGEGT. CDR3 loop: CASSYSVGPGLPLWTDTQYF. DNA of the CDR3: TGTGCCAGCAGTTACTCGGTCGGGCCGGGACTACCTCTTTGGACAGATACGCAGTATTTT.

This clonotype has at least ten counts. V is TRBV10-2 and J is TRBJ1-6; D gene ambiguous. V was shortened by 2 bases and J by 8 bases, with 7 bases between the two germline ends. Germline V gives CDR1 WSHSY, CDR2 SAAADI. This CDR3 contains 13 residues. CDR3 nucleotide sequence: TGCGCCAGCAGTGAGGTGCGGGATTCACCCCTCCACTTT. Residues: CASSEVRDSPLHF.